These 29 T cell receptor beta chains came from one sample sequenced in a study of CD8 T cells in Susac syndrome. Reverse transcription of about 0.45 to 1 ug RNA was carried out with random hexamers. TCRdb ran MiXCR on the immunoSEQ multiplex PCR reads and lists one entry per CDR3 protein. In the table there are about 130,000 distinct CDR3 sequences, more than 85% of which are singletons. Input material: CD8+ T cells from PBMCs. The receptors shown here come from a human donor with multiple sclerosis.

CDR3: CASSEENRGLYNEQFF. In DNA form, the CDR3 reads TGTGCCAGCAGTGAAGAAAACAGGGGGCTGTACAATGAGCAGTTCTTC. The chain joins TRBV2 to TRBJ2-1; TRBD1 matches 9 bases. Trimming cost V 1 base and J 4 bases; bases outside gene matches: 5. The CDR3 contains 16 residues. Germline CDR1 is SNHLY and CDR2 is FYNNEI.

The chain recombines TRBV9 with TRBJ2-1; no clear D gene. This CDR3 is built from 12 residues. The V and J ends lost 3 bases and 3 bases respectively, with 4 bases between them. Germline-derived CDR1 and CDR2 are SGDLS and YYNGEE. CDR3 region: CASSGNYNEQFF. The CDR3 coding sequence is TGTGCCAGCAGCGGGAACTACAATGAGCAGTTCTTC.

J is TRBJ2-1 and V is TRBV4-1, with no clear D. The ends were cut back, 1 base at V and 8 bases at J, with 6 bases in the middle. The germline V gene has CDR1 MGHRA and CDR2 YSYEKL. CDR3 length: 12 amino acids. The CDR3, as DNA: TGCGCCAGCAGCCAAGCTGGGGATGAGCAGTTCTTC. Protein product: CASSQAGDEQFF.

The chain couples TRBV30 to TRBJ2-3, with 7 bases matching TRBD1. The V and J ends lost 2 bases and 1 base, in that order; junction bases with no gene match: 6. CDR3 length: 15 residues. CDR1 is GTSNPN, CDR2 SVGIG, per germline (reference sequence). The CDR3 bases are TGTGCCTGGAGTCATAGGACAGGCCGCACAGATACGCAGTATTTT. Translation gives CAWSHRTGRTDTQYF.

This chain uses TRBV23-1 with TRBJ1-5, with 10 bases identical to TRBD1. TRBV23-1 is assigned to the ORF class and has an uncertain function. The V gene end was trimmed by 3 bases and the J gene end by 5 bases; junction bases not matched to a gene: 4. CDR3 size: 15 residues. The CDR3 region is CASSHDRGRDQPQHF. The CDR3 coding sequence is TGCGCCAGCAGTCACGACAGGGGGCGCGATCAGCCCCAGCATTTT.

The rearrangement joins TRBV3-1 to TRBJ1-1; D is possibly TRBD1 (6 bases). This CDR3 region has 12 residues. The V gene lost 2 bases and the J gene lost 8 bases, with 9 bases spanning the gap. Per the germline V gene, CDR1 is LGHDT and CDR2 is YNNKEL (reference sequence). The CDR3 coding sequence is TGTGCCAGCAGCCAACTGACAGGAGAAGCTTTCTTT. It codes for CASSQLTGEAFF.

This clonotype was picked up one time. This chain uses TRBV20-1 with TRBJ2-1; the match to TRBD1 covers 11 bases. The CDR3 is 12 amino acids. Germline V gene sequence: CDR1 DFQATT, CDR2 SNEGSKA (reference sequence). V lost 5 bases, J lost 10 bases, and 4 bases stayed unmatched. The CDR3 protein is CSAGTGGREQFF. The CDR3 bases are TGCAGTGCTGGGACAGGGGGTAGGGAGCAGTTCTTC.

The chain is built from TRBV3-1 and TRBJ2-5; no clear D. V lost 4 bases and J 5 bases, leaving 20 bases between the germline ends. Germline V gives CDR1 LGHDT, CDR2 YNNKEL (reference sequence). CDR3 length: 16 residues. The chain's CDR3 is CASSPREGPMVETQYF. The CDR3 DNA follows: TGTGCCAGCAGCCCTCGCGAAGGGCCGATGGTTGAGACCCAGTACTTC.

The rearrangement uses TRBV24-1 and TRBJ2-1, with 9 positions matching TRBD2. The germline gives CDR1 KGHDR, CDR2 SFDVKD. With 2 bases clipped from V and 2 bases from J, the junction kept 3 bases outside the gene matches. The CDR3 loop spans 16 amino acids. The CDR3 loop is CATSDSVAGAYNEQFF. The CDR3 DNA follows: TGTGCCACCAGTGATTCTGTAGCGGGGGCCTACAATGAGCAGTTCTTC.

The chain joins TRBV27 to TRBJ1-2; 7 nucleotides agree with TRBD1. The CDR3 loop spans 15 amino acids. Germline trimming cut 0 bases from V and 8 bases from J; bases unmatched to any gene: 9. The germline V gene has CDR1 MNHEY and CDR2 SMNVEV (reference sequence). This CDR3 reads CASSLSLGGFSGYTF. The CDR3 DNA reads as TGTGCCAGCAGTTTATCGTTAGGGGGCTTCAGCGGCTACACCTTC.

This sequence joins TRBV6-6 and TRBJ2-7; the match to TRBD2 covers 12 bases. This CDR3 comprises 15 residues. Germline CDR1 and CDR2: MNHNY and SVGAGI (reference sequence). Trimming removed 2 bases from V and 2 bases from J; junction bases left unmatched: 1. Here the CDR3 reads CASSYPSGGAYEQYF. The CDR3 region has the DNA TGTGCCAGCAGTTACCCTAGCGGGGGGGCCTACGAGCAGTACTTC.

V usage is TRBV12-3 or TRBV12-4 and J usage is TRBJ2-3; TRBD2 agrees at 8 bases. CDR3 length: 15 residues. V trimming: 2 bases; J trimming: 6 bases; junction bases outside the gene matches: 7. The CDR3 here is CASSLSGGPGDTQYF. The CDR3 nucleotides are TGTGCCAGCAGTTTAAGCGGGGGCCCGGGGGATACGCAGTATTTT.

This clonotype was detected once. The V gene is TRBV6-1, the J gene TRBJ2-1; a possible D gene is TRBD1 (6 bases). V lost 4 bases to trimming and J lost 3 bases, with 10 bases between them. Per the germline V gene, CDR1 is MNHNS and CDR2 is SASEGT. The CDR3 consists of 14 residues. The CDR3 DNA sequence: TGTGCCAGCAGTGGCGAACAGGGCTACAATGAGCAGTTCTTC. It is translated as CASSGEQGYNEQFF.

The CDR3 spells CASSYRRLYYEQYV. The DNA of the CDR3 is TGTGCCAGCAGCTACAGGAGGTTATACTACGAGCAGTACGTC. The V gene is TRBV5-6, the J gene TRBJ2-7; TRBD1 or TRBD2 may be the D gene (5 bases each). The CDR3 runs to 14 residues. CDR1 and CDR2 (germline): SGHDT, YYEEEE. The ends were cut back, 3 bases at V and 3 bases at J, with 13 bases in the middle.

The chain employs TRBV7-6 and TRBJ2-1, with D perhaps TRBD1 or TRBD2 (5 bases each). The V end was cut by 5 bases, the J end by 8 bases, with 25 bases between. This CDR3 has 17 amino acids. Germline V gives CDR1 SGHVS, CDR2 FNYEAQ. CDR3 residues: CASSRPENGAGSYEQFF. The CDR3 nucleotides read TGTGCCAGCAGCCGACCCGAAAACGGGGCCGGCAGCTATGAGCAGTTCTTC.

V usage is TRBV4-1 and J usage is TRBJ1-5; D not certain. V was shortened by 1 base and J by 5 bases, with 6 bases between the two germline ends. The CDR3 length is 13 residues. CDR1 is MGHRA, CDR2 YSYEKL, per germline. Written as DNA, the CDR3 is TGCGCCAGCAGCCAAGTAGGGTATCAGCCCCAGCATTTT. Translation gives CASSQVGYQPQHF.

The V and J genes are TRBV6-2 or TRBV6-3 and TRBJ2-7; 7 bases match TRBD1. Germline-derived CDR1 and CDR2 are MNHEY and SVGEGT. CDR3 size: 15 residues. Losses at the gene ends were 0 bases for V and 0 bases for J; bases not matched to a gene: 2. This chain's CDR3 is CASSYSRDSSYEQYV. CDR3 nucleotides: TGTGCCAGCAGTTACTCCCGGGACAGCTCCTACGAGCAGTACGTC.

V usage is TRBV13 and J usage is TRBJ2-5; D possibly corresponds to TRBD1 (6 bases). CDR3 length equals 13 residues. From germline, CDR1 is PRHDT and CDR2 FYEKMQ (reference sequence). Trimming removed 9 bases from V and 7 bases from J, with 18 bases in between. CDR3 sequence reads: CASSPDRGGTQYF. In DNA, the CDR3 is TGTGCCAGTAGCCCGGACAGAGGGGGGACCCAGTACTTC.

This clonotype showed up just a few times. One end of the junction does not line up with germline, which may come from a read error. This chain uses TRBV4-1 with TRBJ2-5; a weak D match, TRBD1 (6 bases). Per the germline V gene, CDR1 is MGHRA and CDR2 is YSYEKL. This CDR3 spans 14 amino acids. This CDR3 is CASSQDPRGETQYF. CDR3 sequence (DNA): TGTGCCAGCAGCCAAGACCCCAGGGGAGAGACCCAGTACTTC.

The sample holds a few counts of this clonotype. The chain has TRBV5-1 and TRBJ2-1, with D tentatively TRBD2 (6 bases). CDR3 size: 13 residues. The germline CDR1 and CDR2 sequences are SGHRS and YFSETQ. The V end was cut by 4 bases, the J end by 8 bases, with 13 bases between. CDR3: CASSPRWGDEQFF. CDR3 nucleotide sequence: TGCGCCAGCAGCCCCCGTTGGGGGGATGAGCAGTTCTTC.

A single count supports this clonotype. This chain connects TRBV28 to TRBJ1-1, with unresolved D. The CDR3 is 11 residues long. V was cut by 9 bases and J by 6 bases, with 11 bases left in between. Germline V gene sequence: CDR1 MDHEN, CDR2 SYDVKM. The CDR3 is CASLSVAEAFF. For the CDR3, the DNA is TGTGCCAGTCTTTCGGTCGCTGAAGCTTTCTTT.

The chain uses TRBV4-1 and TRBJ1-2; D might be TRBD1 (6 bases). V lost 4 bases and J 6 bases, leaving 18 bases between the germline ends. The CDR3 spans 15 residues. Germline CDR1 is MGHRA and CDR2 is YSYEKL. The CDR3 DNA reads TGCGCCAGCAGCCCGAGAGCGGGGGGCTTTCATGGCTACACCTTC. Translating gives CASSPRAGGFHGYTF.

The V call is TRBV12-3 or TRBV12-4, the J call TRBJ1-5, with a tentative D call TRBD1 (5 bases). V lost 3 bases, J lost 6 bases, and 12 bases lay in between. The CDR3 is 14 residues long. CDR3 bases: TGTGCCAGCAGTTTTTTAAGGGGCGGTCAGCCCCAGCATTTT. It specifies CASSFLRGGQPQHF.

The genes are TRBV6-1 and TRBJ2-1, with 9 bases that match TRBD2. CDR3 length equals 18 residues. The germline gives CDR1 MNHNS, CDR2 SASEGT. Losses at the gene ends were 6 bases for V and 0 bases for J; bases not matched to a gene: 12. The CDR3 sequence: CASRGERGVISSYNEQFF. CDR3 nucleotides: TGTGCCAGCAGAGGGGAGCGGGGGGTTATTAGCTCCTACAATGAGCAGTTCTTC.

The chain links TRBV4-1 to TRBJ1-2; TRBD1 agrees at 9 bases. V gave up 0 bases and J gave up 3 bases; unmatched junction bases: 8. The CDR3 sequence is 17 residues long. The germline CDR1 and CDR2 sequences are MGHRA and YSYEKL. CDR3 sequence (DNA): TGCGCCAGCAGCCAAGATACGGACAGGGGAATCGACTATGGCTACACCTTC. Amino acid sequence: CASSQDTDRGIDYGYTF.

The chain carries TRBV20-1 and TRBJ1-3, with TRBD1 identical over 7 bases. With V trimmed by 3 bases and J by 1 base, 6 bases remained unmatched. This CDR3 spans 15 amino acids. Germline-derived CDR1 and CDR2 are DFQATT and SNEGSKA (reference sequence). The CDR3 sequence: CSASRDSVSGNTIYF. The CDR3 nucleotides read TGCAGTGCTAGTCGGGACAGTGTTTCTGGAAACACCATATATTTT.

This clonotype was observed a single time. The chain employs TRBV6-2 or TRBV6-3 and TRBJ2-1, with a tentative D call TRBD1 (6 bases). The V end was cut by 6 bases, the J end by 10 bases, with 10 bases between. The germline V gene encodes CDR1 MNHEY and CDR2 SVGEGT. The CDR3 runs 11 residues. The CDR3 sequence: CASRLGAEQFF. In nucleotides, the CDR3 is TGTGCCAGCAGATTGGGGGCGGAGCAGTTCTTC.

As DNA, the CDR3 is TGTGCCAGCAGTGCGGACAGGGCCTACACCGGGGAGCTGTTTTTT. Translation: CASSADRAYTGELFF. The chain uses TRBV2 and TRBJ2-2; 8 bases fit TRBD1. CDR1 SNHLY and CDR2 FYNNEI come from the germline V gene. V shed 4 bases and J 3 bases; nucleotides not matched to a gene: 4. CDR3 length equals 15 residues.

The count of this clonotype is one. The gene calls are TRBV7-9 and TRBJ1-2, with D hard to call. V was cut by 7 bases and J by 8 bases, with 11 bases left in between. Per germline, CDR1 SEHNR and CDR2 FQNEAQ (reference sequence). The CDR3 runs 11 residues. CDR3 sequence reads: CASIPWVGYTF. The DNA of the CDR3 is TGTGCCAGCATCCCATGGGTGGGCTACACCTTC.